This TCR beta chain was documented in a study of blood T cell repertoires in COVID-19. Clones were sequenced by immunoSEQ multiplex PCR, and TCRdb holds only the in-frame ones, with some missing. This sample yields 130,000 or so clones, of which approximately 84% are seen a single time; roughly 15% belongs to the top ten. Specimen: peripheral blood. The clonotype was recovered from a woman older than 75 with acute or convalescent COVID-19.

The CDR3 region is CSASSRRETQYF. The CDR3 DNA sequence: TGCAGTGCTAGTAGCCGGCGGGAGACCCAGTACTTC. The V call is TRBV20-1, the J call TRBJ2-5; D is ambiguous. V was pared by 3 bases and J by 5 bases, with 10 bases between. The germline V gene encodes CDR1 DFQATT and CDR2 SNEGSKA (reference sequence). There are 12 residues in the CDR3.